The clone carrying this T cell receptor beta chain appeared once. How the authors handled the data: Reference gene primer amplification yielded estimated nucleated cell counts. Repertoires were generated with immunoSEQ multiplex PCR, while TCRdb's copy carries only in-frame clones and drops some. V and J calls and clone size are given by that table; D and trimming were obtained from the DNA. The table includes under 200,000 clones, approximately 85% detected once. V shed 4 bases, J shed 0 bases, and the junction held 8 bases outside the gene matches. CDR1 LGHDT and CDR2 YNNKEL come from the germline V gene (reference sequence). The CDR3 is 17 residues long. This entry belongs to a study of blood T cell repertoires in COVID-19. Study overall: From T cells, B-cell-depleted T cells, or PBMCs came the material, which was cDNA or gDNA.

The source material was peripheral blood. The V gene is TRBV3-1 (or the pseudogene TRBV3-2), the J gene TRBJ2-3, with 9 bases that match TRBD1. This receptor was taken from a woman older than 75 with acute or convalescent COVID-19. CDR3 nucleotides: TGTGCCAGCAGCCGGTCGACAGGGGGGCCTAGCACAGATACGCAGTATTTT. Its translation is CASSRSTGGPSTDTQYF.